What follows are 30 T cell receptor beta chains derived from one specimen sequenced in a study of regulatory T cells in long-lasting Graves disease. With iRepertoire HTBI primers and Arm-PCR of CDR3 regions, TCR beta libraries were built. TCRdb re-analysed the multiplex PCR reads in MiXCR, keeping a single row per CDR3 protein. The sample has approximately 480,000 distinct CDR3 sequences; around 16% are singletons. Time point: newly diagnosed GD, antithyroid drugs for less than 3 months. PBMCs were the source of the RNA used for TCR sequencing. The sample also formed part of further work on T cells in Graves' hyperthyroidism and ophthalmopathy.

The specimen comprised peripheral blood mononuclear cells (PBMCs), sampled at new diagnosis, from a patient treated with antithyroid drugs. The receptors come from a man aged 35-49 years with Graves disease.

This clonotype was seen ten or more times. V usage is TRBV2 and J usage is TRBJ2-7, with 9 bases that match TRBD2. Germline CDR1 reads SNHLY; CDR2 reads FYNNEI. The CDR3 totals 15 residues. Trimming took 7 bases from V and 0 from J; bases not matched to a gene: 7. The DNA of the CDR3 is TGTGCCAGCAAAACGAATAGCGGGAGCTCCTACGAGCAGTACTTC. Its translation: CASKTNSGSSYEQYF.

This clonotype was counted at least ten times. V and J are TRBV30 and TRBJ1-2, with D perhaps TRBD1 (6 bases). Per the germline V gene, CDR1 is GTSNPN and CDR2 is SVGIG (reference sequence). With 2 bases removed from V and 6 bases from J, the gap between germline ends came to 16 bases. The CDR3 sequence is 14 residues long. The CDR3 region has the DNA TGTGCCTGGAGTCCGGACAGTTTTCTGCATGGCTACACCTTC. Protein sequence: CAWSPDSFLHGYTF.

This clonotype was detected many times. The V gene is TRBV18, the J gene TRBJ2-7, with D possibly matching TRBD2 (5 bases). The CDR3 contains 13 residues. V was trimmed by 3 bases and J by 6 bases, leaving 12 bases between them. The germline V gene has CDR1 KGHSH and CDR2 LQKENI. The CDR3 bases are TGTGCCAGCTCACCGACCTGGAGGAGCGAGCAGTACTTC. Residues: CASSPTWRSEQYF.

V gene TRBV29-1 combines with J gene TRBJ2-7; the D is unclear. The CDR3 length is 12 residues. Germline loops: CDR1 SQVTM, CDR2 ANQGSEA. V dropped 7 bases and J dropped 4 bases, with 14 bases sitting between them. CDR3 in amino acids: CSASLVDYEQYF. CDR3 DNA: TGCAGCGCTAGTTTGGTGGATTACGAGCAGTACTTC.

This clonotype has ten or more counts. The V gene is TRBV7-2, the J gene TRBJ2-1; the D gene is possibly TRBD2 (6 bases). V lost 4 bases to trimming and J lost 4 bases, with 11 bases between them. Germline values: CDR1 SGHTA, CDR2 FQGNSA. The CDR3 covers 14 residues. CDR3 residues: CASSSKGTYNEQFF. CDR3 sequence (DNA): TGTGCCAGCAGCTCAAAGGGGACTTACAATGAGCAGTTCTTC.

In its sample, this clonotype was seen many times. Here the CDR3 reads CASSLIGGGSSYNEQFF. For the CDR3, the DNA is TGTGCCAGCAGTTTAATTGGGGGAGGGAGCTCCTACAATGAGCAGTTCTTC. This chain connects TRBV28 to TRBJ2-1, with TRBD2 identical over 7 bases. The J segment lost 0 bases and the V segment lost 2 bases, leaving 7 bases of the junction unmatched. CDR3 size: 17 residues. Germline V gene data show CDR1 as MDHEN and CDR2 as SYDVKM. The entire variable domain, with the rest obtained from reference TRBV28 and TRBJ2-1, is as follows: DVKVTQSSRYLVKRTGEKVFLECVQDMDHENMFWYRQDPGLGLRLIYFSYDVKMKEKGDIPEGYSVSREKKERFSLILESASTNQTSMYLCASSLIGGGSSYNEQFFGPGTRLTVL.

This clonotype has only a few counts. The chain couples TRBV27 to TRBJ1-2; D gene ambiguous. This CDR3 contains 15 residues. Germline V lookup: CDR1 MNHEY, CDR2 SMNVEV (reference sequence). V dropped 2 bases and J dropped 7 bases, with 17 bases sitting between them. The CDR3 region is CASSLSPVWPGGYTF. Written as DNA, the CDR3 is TGTGCCAGCAGTTTAAGTCCGGTGTGGCCTGGTGGCTACACCTTC.

The table lists this clonotype with a count of one. This chain connects TRBV20-1 to TRBJ2-2; D uncertain. The CDR3 covers 18 residues. The germline V gene encodes CDR1 DFQATT and CDR2 SNEGSKA (reference sequence). Between the trimmed V and J ends, which lost 5 bases and 0 bases, there was a span of 22 bases. Here the CDR3 reads CSASNAATEFANTGELFF. CDR3 DNA: TGCAGTGCTTCTAACGCGGCCACCGAGTTCGCGAACACCGGGGAGCTGTTTTTT.

The rearrangement uses TRBV19 and TRBJ2-1, with 12 nucleotides matching TRBD2. Unmatched junction bases numbered 8, after V lost 4 bases and J lost 1 base. This CDR3 has 18 residues. Germline CDR1 and CDR2: LNHDA and SQIVND (reference sequence). The CDR3 reads CASSSRTSGKGSYNEQFF. CDR3 DNA: TGTGCCAGTAGTAGCAGGACTAGCGGGAAGGGATCCTACAATGAGCAGTTCTTC.

The chain carries TRBV10-3 and TRBJ1-1; D is perhaps TRBD1 (6 bases). In germline, CDR1 is ENHRY, CDR2 SYGVKD. V was pared by 6 bases and J by 8 bases, with 10 bases between. CDR3 length equals 11 residues. The CDR3 DNA reads as TGTGCCATCAGGGCCGGGACAGAAGCTTTCTTT. It translates to CAIRAGTEAFF.

The sample holds many counts of this clonotype. The V call is TRBV20-1, the J call TRBJ2-5; no clear D. V lost 4 bases and J lost 3, with 12 bases in between. The CDR3 sequence is 13 residues long. CDR1 is DFQATT and CDR2 is SNEGSKA in the germline V gene (reference sequence). In DNA form, the CDR3 reads TGCAGTGCTAAGAACACTGCTAAAGAGACCCAGTACTTC. Amino acid sequence: CSAKNTAKETQYF.

The chain joins TRBV20-1 to TRBJ1-5; TRBD1 is a possible D gene (5 bases). Between the trimmed V and J ends, which lost 1 base and 4 bases, there was a span of 8 bases. The germline V gene encodes CDR1 DFQATT and CDR2 SNEGSKA (reference sequence). CDR3 length equals 13 residues. CDR3 protein: CSARVGGNQPQHF. CDR3 sequence (DNA): TGCAGTGCTAGAGTGGGGGGTAATCAGCCCCAGCATTTT.

This clonotype occurred many times. This chain links TRBV10-3 with TRBJ2-5; 9 bases fit TRBD1. This CDR3 comprises 16 residues. Germline trimming cut 5 bases from V and 2 bases from J; bases unmatched to any gene: 9. Germline V gene sequence: CDR1 ENHRY, CDR2 SYGVKD. CDR3 residues: CAISQSPGTGQETQYF. As DNA, the CDR3 is TGTGCCATCAGTCAATCCCCCGGGACAGGGCAAGAGACCCAGTACTTC.

This clonotype has a count of ten or more. This chain connects TRBV20-1 to TRBJ2-7; the match to TRBD1 covers 7 bases. Germline CDR1 DFQATT, CDR2 SNEGSKA (reference sequence). CDR3 size: 15 residues. V was pared by 4 bases and J by 3 bases, with 12 bases of the junction left unmatched. CDR3 bases: TGCAGTGCTATTTTTCAGGAGACAGGGATCTACGAGCAGTACTTC. Its translation: CSAIFQETGIYEQYF.

For this clonotype: It may be a read error: a sequence one base away is much more abundant. The J gene is TRBJ2-1, the V gene TRBV7-2; unclear D gene. CDR3 length: 15 amino acids. Per germline, CDR1 SGHTA and CDR2 FQGNSA. Written as DNA, the CDR3 is TGTGCCAGCAGCTTAAACGATCTCTCCTACAGTGAGCAGTTCTTC. Encoded protein: CASSLNDLSYSEQFF. The full variable domain, its missing parts supplied by reference TRBV7-2 and TRBJ2-1, is GAGVSQSPSNKVTEKGKDVELRCDPISGHTALYWYRQSLGQGLEFLIYFQGNSAPDKSGLPSDRFSAERTGGSVSTLTIQRTQQEDSAVYLCASSLNDLSYSEQFFGPGTRLTVL.

The chain recombines TRBV19 with TRBJ2-1; D may match TRBD1 or TRBD2 (5 bases each). With 7 bases removed from V and 15 bases from J, the gap between germline ends came to 25 bases. The CDR3 sequence is 14 residues long. Germline lookup yields CDR1 LNHDA and CDR2 SQIVND (reference sequence). In nucleotides, the CDR3 is TGTGCCAGTACCGAGGGGAAGATGTGGCCAAGCTTGTTCTTC. It specifies CASTEGKMWPSLFF.

Regarding this clonotype: A junction end diverges from the germline sequence, so it may reflect a read error. Written as DNA, the CDR3 is TGTGCCAGCACCACCCTTATCTCTGAGGCTAGCGGGTCGTACGAGCAGCACTTC. Protein product: CASTTLISEASGSYEQHF. The chain carries TRBV28 and TRBJ2-7, with 8 bases fitting TRBD2. This CDR3 comprises 18 residues. Germline loops: CDR1 MDHEN, CDR2 SYDVKM.

The chain employs TRBV5-1 and TRBJ2-5; D gene unclear. This CDR3 region has 12 residues. Germline V CDR1 and CDR2: SGHRS, YFSETQ. Trimming pared 5 bases from V and 0 bases from J, leaving 5 bases between. CDR3 nucleotide sequence: TGCGCCAGCAGGAAGAACCAAGAGACCCAGTACTTC. This translates into CASRKNQETQYF.

This clonotype has a handful of counts. The V gene is TRBV20-1, the J gene TRBJ1-5; 7 positions agree with TRBD1. The length of the CDR3 is 13 residues. V trimming: 4 bases; J trimming: 7 bases; junction bases outside the gene matches: 7. The germline CDR1 and CDR2 sequences are DFQATT and SNEGSKA (reference sequence). CDR3 residues: CSAIDREYQPQHF. The CDR3 region has the DNA TGCAGTGCTATAGACAGGGAATACCAGCCCCAGCATTTT.

This clonotype was recorded many times. J is TRBJ1-5 and V is TRBV3-1; D may be TRBD1 (5 bases). In germline, CDR1 is LGHDT, CDR2 YNNKEL (reference sequence). V lost 2 bases and J 7 bases, leaving 12 bases between the germline ends. The CDR3 is 14 residues long. The CDR3, as DNA: TGTGCCAGCAGCCAATCGGGGCCGGGGCAGCCCCAGCATTTT. Amino acids: CASSQSGPGQPQHF.

This clonotype was found many times. This rearrangement joins TRBV28 to TRBJ2-3, with TRBD2 matching over 8 bases. Germline V gene sequence: CDR1 MDHEN, CDR2 SYDVKM. This CDR3 comprises 16 residues. Unmatched junction bases numbered 12, after V lost 4 bases and J lost 6 bases. Written as DNA, the CDR3 is TGTGCCAGCAGTTCGGGGGGGGGGAGGGCCTCCGATACGCAGTATTTT. This translates into CASSSGGGRASDTQYF.

Points on this clonotype: Given a much more abundant clone one base away, this may be a read error. The rearrangement joins TRBV20-1 to TRBJ2-7; 9 nucleotides agree with TRBD2. The CDR3 has 14 amino acids. CDR1 is DFQATT and CDR2 is SNEGSKA in the germline V gene (reference sequence). V trimming: 3 bases; J trimming: 7 bases; junction bases outside the gene matches: 10. The DNA of the CDR3 is TGCAGTGCTAGGGGGGGACTAGCCGTATATGAGCAGTACTTC. This gives the protein CSARGGLAVYEQYF.

This rearrangement joins TRBV6-2 or TRBV6-3 to TRBJ2-4; a possible D gene is TRBD2 (6 bases). Trimming stripped 5 bases from V and 3 bases from J, with 26 bases between. The CDR3 length is 19 residues. Germline CDR1 MNHEY, CDR2 SVGEGT. The CDR3 DNA reads as TGTGCCAGCAGTGAATGGAGGGGTTGGCGGGCCGGGGGCAAAAACATTCAGTACTTC. The encoded protein is CASSEWRGWRAGGKNIQYF.

This clonotype occurred many times. The chain recombines TRBV12-3 or TRBV12-4 with TRBJ2-7; the D is unclear. The CDR3 spans 13 residues. Trimming pared 6 bases from V and 4 bases from J, leaving 13 bases between. As DNA, the CDR3 is TGTGCCAGCAGCCTACGGGCGCCGTACGAGCAGTACTTC. Encoded protein: CASSLRAPYEQYF.

About this clonotype itself: Since a much larger clone is just one base distant, this may be a read error. The rearrangement joins TRBV27 to TRBJ2-1, with TRBD1 matching 11 bases. The CDR3 length is 15 residues. CDR1 is MNHEY, CDR2 SMNVEV, per germline (reference sequence). This CDR3 is CASSSRDRGYNEQLF. The CDR3 DNA is TGTGCCAGCAGTTCCCGGGACAGGGGGTATAATGAGCAGCTCTTC.

Ten or more counts support this clonotype. The chain recombines TRBV12-3 or TRBV12-4 with TRBJ2-1, with 8 bases lining up with TRBD2. Trimming cost V 6 bases and J 9 bases; bases outside gene matches: 13. This CDR3 is 15 amino acids long. As DNA, the CDR3 is TGTGCCAGCAGGGACGGAGCGGGAGCCCCGGGTGAGCAGTTCTTC. Translation gives CASRDGAGAPGEQFF.

This clonotype appeared a few times. The chain is built from TRBV30 and TRBJ1-2; D possibly corresponds to TRBD1 (5 bases). CDR1 is GTSNPN and CDR2 is SVGIG in the germline V gene (reference sequence). With 0 bases removed from V and 0 bases from J, the gap between germline ends came to 8 bases. CDR3 length: 14 amino acids. The CDR3 DNA reads TGTGCCTGGAGTGTACGCAGGGCTAACTATGGCTACACCTTC. This sequence encodes CAWSVRRANYGYTF.

This clonotype was seen repeatedly, ten times or more. The rearrangement links TRBV15 to TRBJ2-1; a possible D gene is TRBD2 (5 bases). This CDR3 has 15 residues. V gave up 5 bases and J gave up 5 bases, with 16 bases separating them. In germline, CDR1 is LNHNV, CDR2 YYDKDF (reference sequence). CDR3 nucleotide sequence: TGTGCCACCAGCGTCTCTCCCCTACTAGACAATGAGCAGTTCTTC. Translated, it gives CATSVSPLLDNEQFF.

The sample holds many counts of this clonotype. At one end, the junction sequence differs from germline, possibly due to a read error. This chain links TRBV7-9 with TRBJ2-1, with 9 bases identical to TRBD2. This CDR3 contains 14 residues. CDR1 and CDR2 from the germline V gene are SEHNR and FQNEAQ (reference sequence). In nucleotides, the CDR3 is TGTGCCAGCAGCCTAGCGGGGACCTACAATGAGCAGTTCTTC. It translates to CASSLAGTYNEQFF.

This clonotype was found many times. The DNA of the CDR3 is TGTGCCAGCAGCCAATTCCCAGGGGGCACTGAAGCTTTCTTT. Translated, it gives CASSQFPGGTEAFF. V is TRBV3-1 and J is TRBJ1-1, with 7 bases identical to TRBD1. The CDR3 sequence is 14 residues long. The germline gives CDR1 LGHDT, CDR2 YNNKEL (reference sequence). The junction had 4 bases not matched to a gene; V was cut back by 2 bases and J by 4 bases.